These 8 T cell receptor beta chains originate from one sample sequenced in a study of shared clonotypes between healthy human individuals. The naive CD8 subset, CD45RO-negative cells positively selected for CCR7, excluded terminally differentiated effector memory CD45RA+ cells. TCRdb's table, derived via immunoSEQ multiplex PCR, lists solely in-frame clones and lacks some. The sample has about 820,000 clones; 80% to 95% are singletons. The specimen was naive CD8+ T cells sorted from blood. These receptors all stem from a man aged 25-40 years in good health.

The chain employs TRBV7-9 and TRBJ2-1, with D perhaps being TRBD1 or TRBD2 (6 bases each). In germline, CDR1 is SEHNR, CDR2 FQNEAQ (reference sequence). CDR3 length equals 16 residues. V lost 4 bases to trimming and J lost 5 bases, with 18 bases between them. Here the CDR3 DNA reads TGTGCCAGCAGCTCGCATGGGGGGCTGATGAACAATGAGCAGTTCTTC. It encodes CASSSHGGLMNNEQFF.

The J gene is TRBJ2-1, the V gene TRBV9, with D maybe TRBD1 (7 bases). Germline CDR1 is SGDLS and CDR2 is YYNGEE. The V gene lost 4 bases and the J gene lost 8 bases, with 22 bases spanning the gap. The CDR3 contains 16 residues. CDR3 residues: CASSLPRGEKRYEQFF. The DNA for the CDR3 is TGTGCCAGCAGCCTACCCAGGGGGGAAAAGCGGTATGAGCAGTTCTTC.

The chain carries TRBV15 and TRBJ2-4, with TRBD1 identical over 7 bases. CDR1 and CDR2 (germline): LNHNV, YYDKDF (reference sequence). The length of the CDR3 is 13 residues. J gave up 7 bases and V 2 bases, and 2 bases lay outside the gene matches. CDR3 coding DNA: TGTGCCACCAGCAGATTACAGGGGAACATTCAGTACTTC. Translated, it gives CATSRLQGNIQYF.

The chain uses TRBV30 and TRBJ1-4, with 8 bases lining up with TRBD1. Germline CDR1 reads GTSNPN; CDR2 reads SVGIG (reference sequence). V gave up 6 bases and J gave up 4 bases; unmatched junction bases: 1. The CDR3 is 12 residues long. CDR3 nucleotides: TGTGCCTGCACAGGGGGTAATGAAAAACTGTTTTTT. Residues: CACTGGNEKLFF. Filled out from reference TRBV30 and TRBJ1-4, the complete variable domain reads SQTIHQWPATLVQPVGSPLSLECTVEGTSNPNLYWYRQAAGRGLQLLFYSVGIGQISSEVPQNLSASRPQDRQFILSSKKLLLSDSGFYLCACTGGNEKLFFGSGTQLSVL.

For the CDR3, the DNA is TGTGCCAGCAGTACCGGGACAGGGGTGGGAGAGACCCAGTACTTC. Translated: CASSTGTGVGETQYF. The chain links TRBV27 to TRBJ2-5; 10 positions agree with TRBD1. The CDR3 loop spans 15 amino acids. The germline CDR1 and CDR2 sequences are MNHEY and SMNVEV (reference sequence). Trimming cost V 5 bases and J 4 bases; bases outside gene matches: 7.

The CDR3 sequence is CASSLLFRREAHDDGTQYF. CDR3 sequence (DNA): TGCGCCAGCAGCTTATTGTTCCGGCGGGAGGCTCATGACGATGGGACCCAGTACTTC. This chain connects TRBV5-1 to TRBJ2-5; 8 bases are shared with TRBD2. This CDR3 is built from 19 residues. Trimming cost V 2 bases and J 7 bases; bases outside gene matches: 22. Germline V gene sequence: CDR1 SGHRS, CDR2 YFSETQ. The whole variable domain, filled in from reference TRBV5-1 and TRBJ2-5, reads KAGVTQTPRYLIKTRGQQVTLSCSPISGHRSVSWYQQTPGQGLQFLFEYFSETQRNKGNFPGRFSGRQFSNSRSEMNVSTLELGDSALYLCASSLLFRREAHDDGTQYFGPGTRLLVL.

The CDR3 nucleotides read TGTGCCAGTAGTATTGCCCCGAGGAGGAGGAATCAGCCCCAGCATTTT. Encoded protein: CASSIAPRRRNQPQHF. The chain joins TRBV19 to TRBJ1-5; D is unresolved. The ends were cut back, 3 bases at V and 4 bases at J, with 16 bases in the middle. The germline gives CDR1 LNHDA, CDR2 SQIVND (reference sequence). The CDR3 totals 16 residues.

For the CDR3, the DNA is TGTGCCAGCAGTGTTGGGACCCTCTGGGAGGAGCTGTTTTTT. Residues: CASSVGTLWEELFF. V and J are TRBV2 and TRBJ2-2; D tentatively reads TRBD1 or TRBD2 (5 bases each). The CDR3 has 14 amino acids. V shed 4 bases and J shed 10 bases, with 16 bases lying between them. Germline loops: CDR1 SNHLY, CDR2 FYNNEI.